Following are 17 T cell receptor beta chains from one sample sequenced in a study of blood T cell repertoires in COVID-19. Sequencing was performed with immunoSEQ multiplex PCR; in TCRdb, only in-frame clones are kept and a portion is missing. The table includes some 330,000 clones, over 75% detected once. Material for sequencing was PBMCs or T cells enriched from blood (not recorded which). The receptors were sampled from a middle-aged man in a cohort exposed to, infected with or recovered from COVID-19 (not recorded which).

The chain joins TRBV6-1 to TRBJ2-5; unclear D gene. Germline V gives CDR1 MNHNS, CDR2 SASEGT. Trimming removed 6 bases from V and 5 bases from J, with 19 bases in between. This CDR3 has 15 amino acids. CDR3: CASSRPPAVRETQYF. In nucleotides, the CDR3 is TGTGCCAGCAGCCGCCCGCCGGCGGTTCGGGAGACCCAGTACTTC.

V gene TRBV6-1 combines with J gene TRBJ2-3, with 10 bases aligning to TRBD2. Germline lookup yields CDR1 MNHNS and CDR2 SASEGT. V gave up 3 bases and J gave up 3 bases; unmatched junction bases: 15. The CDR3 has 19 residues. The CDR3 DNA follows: TGTGCCAGCAGTGAGCTCAGTGGGGAGGCTAGCGGGAGTACAGATACGCAGTATTTT. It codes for CASSELSGEASGSTDTQYF.

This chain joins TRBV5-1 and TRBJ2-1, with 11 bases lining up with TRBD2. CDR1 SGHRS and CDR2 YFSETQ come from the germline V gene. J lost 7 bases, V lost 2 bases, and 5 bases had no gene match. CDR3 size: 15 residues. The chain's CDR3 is CASSLLAGAGNEQFF. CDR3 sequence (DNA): TGCGCCAGCAGCTTACTAGCGGGAGCGGGGAATGAGCAGTTCTTC.

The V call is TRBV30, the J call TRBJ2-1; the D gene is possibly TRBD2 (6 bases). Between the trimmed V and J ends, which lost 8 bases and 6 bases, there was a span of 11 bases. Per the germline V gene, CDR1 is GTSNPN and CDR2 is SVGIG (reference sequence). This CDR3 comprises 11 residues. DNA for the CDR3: TGTGCCCTTACTAGCCTCAATGAGCAGTTCTTC. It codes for CALTSLNEQFF.

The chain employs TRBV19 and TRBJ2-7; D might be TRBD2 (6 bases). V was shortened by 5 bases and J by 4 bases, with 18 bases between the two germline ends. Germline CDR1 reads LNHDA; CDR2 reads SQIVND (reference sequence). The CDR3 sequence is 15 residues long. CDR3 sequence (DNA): TGTGCCAGTAGTCCGACCACGGACTACTCTTACGAGCAGTACTTC. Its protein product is CASSPTTDYSYEQYF. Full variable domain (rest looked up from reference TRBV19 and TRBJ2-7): DGGITQSPKYLFRKEGQNVTLSCEQNLNHDAMYWYRQDPGQGLRLIYYSQIVNDFQKGDIAEGYSVSREKKESFPLTVTSAQKNPTAFYLCASSPTTDYSYEQYFGPGTRLTVT.

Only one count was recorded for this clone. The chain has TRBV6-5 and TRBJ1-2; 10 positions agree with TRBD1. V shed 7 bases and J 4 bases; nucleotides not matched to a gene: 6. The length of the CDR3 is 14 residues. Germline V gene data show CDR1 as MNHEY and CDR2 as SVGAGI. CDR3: CASTGQGEIYGYTF. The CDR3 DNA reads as TGTGCCAGCACAGGACAGGGGGAAATCTATGGCTACACCTTC.

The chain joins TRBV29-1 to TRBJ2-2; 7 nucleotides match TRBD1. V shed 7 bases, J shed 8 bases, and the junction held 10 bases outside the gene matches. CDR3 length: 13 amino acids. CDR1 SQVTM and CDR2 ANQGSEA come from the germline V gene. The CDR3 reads CSASTDRVGELFF. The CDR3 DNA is TGCAGCGCTTCTACCGACAGGGTTGGGGAGCTGTTTTTT.

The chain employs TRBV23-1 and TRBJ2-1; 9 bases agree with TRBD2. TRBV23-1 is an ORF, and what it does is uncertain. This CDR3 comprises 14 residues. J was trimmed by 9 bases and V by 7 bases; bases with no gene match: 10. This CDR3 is CASITGREGSEQFF. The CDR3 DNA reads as TGCGCCAGCATCACCGGGCGGGAGGGCAGTGAGCAGTTCTTC.

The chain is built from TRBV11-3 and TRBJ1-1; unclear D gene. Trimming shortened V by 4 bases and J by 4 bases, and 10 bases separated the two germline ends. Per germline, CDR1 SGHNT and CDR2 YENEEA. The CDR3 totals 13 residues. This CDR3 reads CASSSIAGTEAFF. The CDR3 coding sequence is TGTGCCAGCAGCTCAATAGCTGGCACTGAAGCTTTCTTT. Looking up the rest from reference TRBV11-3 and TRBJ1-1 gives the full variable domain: EAGVVQSPRYKIIEKKQPVAFWCNPISGHNTLYWYLQNLGQGPELLIRYENEEAVDDSQLPKDRFSAERLKGVDSTLKIQPAELGDSAVYLCASSSIAGTEAFFGQGTRLTVV.

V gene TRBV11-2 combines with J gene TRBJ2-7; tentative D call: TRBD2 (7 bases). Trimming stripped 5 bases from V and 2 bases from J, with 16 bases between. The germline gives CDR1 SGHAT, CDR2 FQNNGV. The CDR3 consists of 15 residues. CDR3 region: CASSRAGWDTYEQYF. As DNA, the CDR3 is TGTGCCAGCAGCCGAGCGGGGTGGGACACCTACGAGCAGTACTTC.

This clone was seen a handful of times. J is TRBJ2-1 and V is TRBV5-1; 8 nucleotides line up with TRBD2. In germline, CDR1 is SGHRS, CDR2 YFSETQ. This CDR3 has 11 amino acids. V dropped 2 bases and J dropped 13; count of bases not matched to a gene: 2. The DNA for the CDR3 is TGCGCCAGCAGCTTAGGACTAGCCCAGTTCTTC. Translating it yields CASSLGLAQFF.

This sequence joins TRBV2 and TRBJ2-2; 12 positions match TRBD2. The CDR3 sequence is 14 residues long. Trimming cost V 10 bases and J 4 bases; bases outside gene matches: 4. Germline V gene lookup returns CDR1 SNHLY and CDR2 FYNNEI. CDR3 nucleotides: TGTGCCATCTCGACTAGCGGGAGCACCGGGGAGCTGTTTTTT. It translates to CAISTSGSTGELFF.

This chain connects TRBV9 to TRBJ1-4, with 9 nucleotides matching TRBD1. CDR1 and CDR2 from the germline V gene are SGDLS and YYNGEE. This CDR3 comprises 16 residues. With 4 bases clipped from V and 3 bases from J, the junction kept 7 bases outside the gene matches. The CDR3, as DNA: TGTGCCAGCAGCCCGGGACAGGGTATACCTAATGAAAAACTGTTTTTT. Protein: CASSPGQGIPNEKLFF.

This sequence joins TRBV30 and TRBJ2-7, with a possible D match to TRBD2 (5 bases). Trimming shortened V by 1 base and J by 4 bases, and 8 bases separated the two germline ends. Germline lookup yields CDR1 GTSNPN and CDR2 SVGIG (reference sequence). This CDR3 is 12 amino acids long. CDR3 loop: CAWSAGNYEQYF. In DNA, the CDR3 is TGTGCCTGGAGTGCGGGGAATTACGAGCAGTACTTC.

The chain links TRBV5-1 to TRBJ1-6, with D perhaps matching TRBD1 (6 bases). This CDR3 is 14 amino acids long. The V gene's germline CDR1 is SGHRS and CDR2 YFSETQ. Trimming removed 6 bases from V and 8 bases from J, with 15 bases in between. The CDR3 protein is CASMETAGDSPLHF. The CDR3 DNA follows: TGCGCCAGCATGGAGACGGCAGGGGATTCACCCCTCCACTTT.

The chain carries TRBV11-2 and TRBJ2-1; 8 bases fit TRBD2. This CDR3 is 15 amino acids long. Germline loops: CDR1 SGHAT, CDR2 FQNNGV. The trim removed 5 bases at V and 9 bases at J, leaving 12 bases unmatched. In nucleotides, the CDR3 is TGTGCCAGCAGCCTAGTTGCGGGAGGAGTCGCTGAGCAGTTCTTC. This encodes CASSLVAGGVAEQFF.

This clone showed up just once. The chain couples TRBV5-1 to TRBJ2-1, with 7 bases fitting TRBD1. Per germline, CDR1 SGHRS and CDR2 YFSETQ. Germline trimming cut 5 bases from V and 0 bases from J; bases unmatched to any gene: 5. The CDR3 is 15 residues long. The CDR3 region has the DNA TGCGCCAGCAGATTGACAGGGAACTCCTACAATGAGCAGTTCTTC. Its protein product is CASRLTGNSYNEQFF. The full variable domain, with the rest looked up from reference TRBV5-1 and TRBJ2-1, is KAGVTQTPRYLIKTRGQQVTLSCSPISGHRSVSWYQQTPGQGLQFLFEYFSETQRNKGNFPGRFSGRQFSNSRSEMNVSTLELGDSALYLCASRLTGNSYNEQFFGPGTRLTVL.